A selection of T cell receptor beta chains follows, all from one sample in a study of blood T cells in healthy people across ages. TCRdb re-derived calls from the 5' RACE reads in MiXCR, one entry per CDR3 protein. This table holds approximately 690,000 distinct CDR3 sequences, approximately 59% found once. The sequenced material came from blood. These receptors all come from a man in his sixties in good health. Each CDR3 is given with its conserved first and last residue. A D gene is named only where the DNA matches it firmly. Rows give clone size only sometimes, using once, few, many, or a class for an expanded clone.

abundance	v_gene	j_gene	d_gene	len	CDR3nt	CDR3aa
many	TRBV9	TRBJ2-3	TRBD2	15	TGTGCCAGCAGCCAACTAACGGTAGCGGGGGATACGCAGTATTTT	CASSQLTVAGDTQYF
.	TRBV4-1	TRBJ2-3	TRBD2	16	TGCGCCAGCAGCTGGGAGCGGGGGGGCTCGACAGATACGCAGTATTTT	CASSWERGGSTDTQYF
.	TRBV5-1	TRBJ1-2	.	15	TGCGCCAGCAGCCTCGGGGAGTGGGGAGGCTATGGCTACACCTTC	CASSLGEWGGYGYTF
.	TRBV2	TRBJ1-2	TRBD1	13	TGTGCCAGCACTGGACAGGGAGCCTATGGCTACACCTTC	CASTGQGAYGYTF
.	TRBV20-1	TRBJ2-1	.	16	TGCAGTGCTGGGGCGGCGGCGGGGCCTTACTACAATGAGCAGTTCTTC	CSAGAAAGPYYNEQFF
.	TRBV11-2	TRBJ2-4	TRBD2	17	TGTGCCAGCAGCCCCTTGCTTGGGTGGGAGGGCAAAAACATTCAGTACTTC	CASSPLLGWEGKNIQYF
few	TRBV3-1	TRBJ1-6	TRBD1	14	TGTGCCAGCAGCCACCGGGACAGTGGCTCACCCCTCCACTTT	CASSHRDSGSPLHF
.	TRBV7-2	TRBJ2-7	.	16	TGTGCCGGCAGCTTAGGGGGGACAGATGGGTCATACGAGCAGTACTTC	CAGSLGGTDGSYEQYF
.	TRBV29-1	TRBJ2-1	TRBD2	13	TGCAGCGTTGAAGGCGTTGCGGGGGATGAGCAGTTCTTC	CSVEGVAGDEQFF
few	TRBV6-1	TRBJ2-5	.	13	TGTGCCAGCAGTCATTTGGCACAAGAGACCCAGTACTTC	CASSHLAQETQYF
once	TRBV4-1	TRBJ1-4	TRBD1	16	TGCGCCAGCAGCCCCGGTTGGACAGGGATTAATGAAAAACTGTTTTTT	CASSPGWTGINEKLFF
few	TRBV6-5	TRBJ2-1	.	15	TGTGCCAGCAGTTACGGGGGCGCAATCTACAATGAGCAGTTCTTC	CASSYGGAIYNEQFF
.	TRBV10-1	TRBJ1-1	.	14	TGCGCCAGCAGTGAGGGCCGGGCAGAAACTGAAGCTTTCTTT	CASSEGRAETEAFF
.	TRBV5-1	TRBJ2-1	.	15	TGCGCCAGCAGCCGGGACTCCCCGTTTTACAATGAGCAGTTCTTC	CASSRDSPFYNEQFF
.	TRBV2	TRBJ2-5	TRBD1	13	TGTGCCACACGACAGGGGCCCGAAGAGACCCAGTACTTC	CATRQGPEETQYF
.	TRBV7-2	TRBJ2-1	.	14	TGTGCCAGCAGCCCTAGTGGGACTTGGAATGAGCAGTTCTTC	CASSPSGTWNEQFF
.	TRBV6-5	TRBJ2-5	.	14	TGTGCCAGCAGTTACATGGACGGGCAAGAGACCCAGTACTTC	CASSYMDGQETQYF
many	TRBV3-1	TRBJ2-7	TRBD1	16	TGTGCCAGCAGCCAAGATCAGGGACAGGGGGCCCGCGAGCAGTACTTC	CASSQDQGQGAREQYF
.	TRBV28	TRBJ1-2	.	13	TGTGCCAGCAGTGCCACAGACCCCTATGGCTACACCTTC	CASSATDPYGYTF
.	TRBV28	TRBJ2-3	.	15	TGTGCCAGCGGGATAGACAGGGAGGGTGCAGATACGCAGTATTTT	CASGIDREGADTQYF
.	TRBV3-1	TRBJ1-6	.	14	TGTGCCAGCAGCCAGCCGGGCCCTAATTCACCCCTCCACTTT	CASSQPGPNSPLHF
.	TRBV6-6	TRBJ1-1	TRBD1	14	TGTGCCAGCGGTAAAACAGGGGAGTGGACTGAAGCTTTCTTT	CASGKTGEWTEAFF
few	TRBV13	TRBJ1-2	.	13	TGTGCCAGCAGCTTAAGCCCGGGCGGAGGCTACACCTTC	CASSLSPGGGYTF
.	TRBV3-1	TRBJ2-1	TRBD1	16	TGTGCCAGCAGCCAGGGTCGGGACAGGGGAAACAATGAGCAGTTCTTC	CASSQGRDRGNNEQFF
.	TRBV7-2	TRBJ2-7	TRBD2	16	TGTGCCAGCAGCTTACTAGCGGGGGGCCCCACCTACGAGCAGTACTTC	CASSLLAGGPTYEQYF
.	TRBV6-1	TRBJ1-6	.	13	TGTGCCAGCAGGGTCGAACGAGGTTCACCCCTCCACTTT	CASRVERGSPLHF
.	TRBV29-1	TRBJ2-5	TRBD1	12	TGCACCAGACAGGGGTACCAAGAGACCCAGTACTTC	CTRQGYQETQYF
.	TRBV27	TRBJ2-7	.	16	TGTGCCAGCAGTTTTAGGGGGACGGACAGCTCCTACGAGCAGTACTTC	CASSFRGTDSSYEQYF
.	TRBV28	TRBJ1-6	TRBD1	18	TGTGCCAGCAGTTCCACCGGGACAGGGGTCCCTTGGGGGTCACCCCTCCACTTT	CASSSTGTGVPWGSPLHF
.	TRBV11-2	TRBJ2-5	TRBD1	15	TGTGCCAGCACCCTCACAGGGGGACGGCAAGAGACCCAGTACTTC	CASTLTGGRQETQYF
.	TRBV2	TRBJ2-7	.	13	TGTGCCAGCAGCCAGGAATTCTCCTACGAGCAGTACTTC	CASSQEFSYEQYF
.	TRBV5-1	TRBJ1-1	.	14	TGCGCCAGCGGTAACGGGCGGCTGAACACTGAAGCTTTCTTT	CASGNGRLNTEAFF
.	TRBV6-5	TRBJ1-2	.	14	TGTGCCAGCAGTTACTCCCCAGGCCCCTATGGCTACACCTTC	CASSYSPGPYGYTF
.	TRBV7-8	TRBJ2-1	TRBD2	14	TGTGCCAGCATGGAGCGGGGGAGCTACAATGAGCAGTTCTTC	CASMERGSYNEQFF
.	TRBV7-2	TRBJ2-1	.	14	TGTGCCAGCAGCTTAAGCTTCCTAGGCAATGAGCAGTTCTTC	CASSLSFLGNEQFF
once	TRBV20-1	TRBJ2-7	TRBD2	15	TGCAGTGCTGGACTAGCGGGGCCTTCCTACAATGAGCAGTACTTC	CSAGLAGPSYNEQYF
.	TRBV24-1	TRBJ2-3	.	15	TGTGCCACCAGTGATTTTGGCAGGAGCACAGATACGCAGTATTTT	CATSDFGRSTDTQYF
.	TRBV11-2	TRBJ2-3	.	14	TGTGCCAGCAGCTTACGGGCCATCACAGATACGCAGTATTTT	CASSLRAITDTQYF
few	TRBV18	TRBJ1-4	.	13	TGTGCCAGCTCACCAGGCATTGATGAAAAACTGTTTTTT	CASSPGIDEKLFF
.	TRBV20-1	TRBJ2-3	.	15	TGCAGTGCTCAGAGGGCCGTCATCGGTGCAGATACGCAGTATTTT	CSAQRAVIGADTQYF
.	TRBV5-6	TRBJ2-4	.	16	TGTGCCAGCAGCCCCACGCGGAAGGGAGCCAAAAACATTCAGTACTTC	CASSPTRKGAKNIQYF
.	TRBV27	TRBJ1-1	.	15	TGTGCCAGCAGTCGGCCGGGGGCGTATGACACTGAAGCTTTCTTT	CASSRPGAYDTEAFF
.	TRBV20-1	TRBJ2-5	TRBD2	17	TGCAGTGCTAGAGAAACTAGCGGGGGAGCCTACCAAGAGACCCAGTACTTC	CSARETSGGAYQETQYF
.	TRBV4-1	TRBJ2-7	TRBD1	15	TGCGCCGGCAGCCCAGGGACAGGGGGCTTATACGAGCAGTACTTC	CAGSPGTGGLYEQYF
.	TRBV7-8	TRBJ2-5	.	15	TGTGCCAGCAGCCCTAGGAGGGACGGGCAAGAGACCCAGTACTTC	CASSPRRDGQETQYF
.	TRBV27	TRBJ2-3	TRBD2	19	TGTGCCAGCAGTTCCAGTGGACTAGCGGGGGCGAGGGTTGCAGATACGCAGTATTTT	CASSSSGLAGARVADTQYF
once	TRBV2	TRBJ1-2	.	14	TGTGCCAGCAGTGAAGCGTTGGGGAATGGTGGCTACACCTTC	CASSEALGNGGYTF
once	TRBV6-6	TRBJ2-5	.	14	TGTGCCAGCAGTGACCTTTCCCAGGGGGAGACCCAGTACTTC	CASSDLSQGETQYF
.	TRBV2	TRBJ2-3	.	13	TGTGCCAGCAGTGAAGACAGTAGGGATACGCAGTATTTT	CASSEDSRDTQYF
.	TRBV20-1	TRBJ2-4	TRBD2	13	TGCAGTGCTTGGGAGGGGCCGTCGGACATTCAGTACTTC	CSAWEGPSDIQYF
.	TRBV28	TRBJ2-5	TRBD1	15	TGTGCCAGCAGTTATCAGACAGGGGGCAAAGAGACCCAGTACTTC	CASSYQTGGKETQYF
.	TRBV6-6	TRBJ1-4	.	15	TGTGCCAGCAGTTACTCCGGCGGCTTATATGAAAAACTGTTTTTT	CASSYSGGLYEKLFF
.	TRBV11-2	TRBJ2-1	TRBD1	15	TGTGCCAGCAGGGACCGGGACAGCTCCTACAATGAGCAGTTCTTC	CASRDRDSSYNEQFF
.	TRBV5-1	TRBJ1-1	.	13	TGCGCCAGCAGCTATGACCTGAACACTGAAGCTTTCTTT	CASSYDLNTEAFF
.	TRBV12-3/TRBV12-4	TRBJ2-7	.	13	TGTGCCAGCAGTAGACAGGCTCTTCGTGAGCAGTACTTC	CASSRQALREQYF